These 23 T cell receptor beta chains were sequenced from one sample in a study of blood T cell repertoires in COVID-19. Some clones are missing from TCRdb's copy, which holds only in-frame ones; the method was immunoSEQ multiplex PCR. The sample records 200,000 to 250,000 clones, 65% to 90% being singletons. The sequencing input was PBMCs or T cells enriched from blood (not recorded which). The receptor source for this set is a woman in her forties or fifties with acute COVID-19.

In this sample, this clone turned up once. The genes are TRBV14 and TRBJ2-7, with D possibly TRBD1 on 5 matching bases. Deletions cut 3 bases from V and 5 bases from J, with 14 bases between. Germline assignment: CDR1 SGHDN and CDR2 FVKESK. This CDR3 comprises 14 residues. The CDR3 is CASSQLDTRHEQYF. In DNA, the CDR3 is TGTGCCAGCAGCCAGTTGGACACTCGCCACGAGCAGTACTTC.

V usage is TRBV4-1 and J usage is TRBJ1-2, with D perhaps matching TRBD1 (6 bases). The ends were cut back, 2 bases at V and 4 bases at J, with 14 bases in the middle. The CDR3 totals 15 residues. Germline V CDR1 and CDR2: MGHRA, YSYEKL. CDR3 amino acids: CASSQQGGTLYGYTF. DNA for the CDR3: TGCGCCAGCAGCCAACAAGGGGGAACACTCTATGGCTACACCTTC.

The CDR3 region is CASSQPLWADYGYTF. In DNA, the CDR3 is TGTGCCAGCAGCCAACCGTTGTGGGCTGACTATGGCTACACCTTC. The rearrangement links TRBV16 to TRBJ1-2; D ambiguous. V lost 2 bases and J lost 3, with 13 bases in between. This CDR3 region has 15 residues. Germline V gene data show CDR1 as KGHSY and CDR2 as FQNENV.

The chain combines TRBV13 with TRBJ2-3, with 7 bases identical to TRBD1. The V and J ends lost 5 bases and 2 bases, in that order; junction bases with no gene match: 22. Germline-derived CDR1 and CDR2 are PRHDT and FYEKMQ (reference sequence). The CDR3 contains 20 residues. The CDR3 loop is CASSARSTVLGDSYTDTQYF. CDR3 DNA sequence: TGTGCCAGCAGCGCACGCTCAACTGTCCTGGGGGACAGCTACACAGATACGCAGTATTTT.

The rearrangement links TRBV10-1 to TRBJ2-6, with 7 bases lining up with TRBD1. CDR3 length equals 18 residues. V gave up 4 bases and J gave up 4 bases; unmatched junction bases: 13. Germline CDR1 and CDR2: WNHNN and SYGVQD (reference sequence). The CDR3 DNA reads TGCGCCAGCAGTGGCCACGTCAAACAGGGGTGCGGGGCCAACGTCCTGACTTTC. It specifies CASSGHVKQGCGANVLTF.

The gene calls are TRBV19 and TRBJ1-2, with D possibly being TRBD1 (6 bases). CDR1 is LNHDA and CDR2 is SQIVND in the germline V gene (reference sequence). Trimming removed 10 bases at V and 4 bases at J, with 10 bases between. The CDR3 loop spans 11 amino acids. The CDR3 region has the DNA TGTGCCACCACAGGGATCTATGGCTACACCTTC. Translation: CATTGIYGYTF.

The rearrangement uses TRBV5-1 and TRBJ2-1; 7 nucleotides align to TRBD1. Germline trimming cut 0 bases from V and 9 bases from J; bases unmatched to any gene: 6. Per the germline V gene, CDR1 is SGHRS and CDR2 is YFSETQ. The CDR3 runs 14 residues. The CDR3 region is CASSLERGRSEQFF. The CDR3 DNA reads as TGCGCCAGCAGCTTGGAAAGGGGGCGGAGTGAGCAGTTCTTC.

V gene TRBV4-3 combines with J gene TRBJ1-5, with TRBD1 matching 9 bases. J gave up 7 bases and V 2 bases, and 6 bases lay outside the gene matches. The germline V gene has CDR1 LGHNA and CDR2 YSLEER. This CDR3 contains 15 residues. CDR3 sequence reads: CASSQQTGGRQPQHF. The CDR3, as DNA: TGCGCCAGCAGCCAACAGACAGGGGGACGACAGCCCCAGCATTTT.

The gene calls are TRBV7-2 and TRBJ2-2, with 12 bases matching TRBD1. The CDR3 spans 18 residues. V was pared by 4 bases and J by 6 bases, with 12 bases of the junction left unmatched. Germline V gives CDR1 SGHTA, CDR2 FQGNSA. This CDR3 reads CASSSYRGTGGVAGELFF. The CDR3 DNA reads TGTGCCAGCAGCTCCTACCGAGGGACAGGGGGCGTAGCCGGGGAGCTGTTTTTT.

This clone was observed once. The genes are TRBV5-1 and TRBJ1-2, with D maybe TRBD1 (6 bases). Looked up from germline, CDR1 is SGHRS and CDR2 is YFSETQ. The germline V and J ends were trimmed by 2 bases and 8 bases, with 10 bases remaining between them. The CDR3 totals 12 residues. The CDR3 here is CASSLQGIGYTF. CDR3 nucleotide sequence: TGCGCCAGCAGCTTACAGGGAATCGGCTACACCTTC. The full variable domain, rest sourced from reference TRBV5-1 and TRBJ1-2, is KAGVTQTPRYLIKTRGQQVTLSCSPISGHRSVSWYQQTPGQGLQFLFEYFSETQRNKGNFPGRFSGRQFSNSRSEMNVSTLELGDSALYLCASSLQGIGYTFGSGTRLTVV.

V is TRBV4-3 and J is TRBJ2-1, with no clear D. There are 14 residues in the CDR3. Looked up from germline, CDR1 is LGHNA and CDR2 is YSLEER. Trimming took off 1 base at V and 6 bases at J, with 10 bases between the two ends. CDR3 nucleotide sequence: TGCGCCAGCAGCCAAGGGGCTTGGCGCAATGAGCAGTTCTTC. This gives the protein CASSQGAWRNEQFF.

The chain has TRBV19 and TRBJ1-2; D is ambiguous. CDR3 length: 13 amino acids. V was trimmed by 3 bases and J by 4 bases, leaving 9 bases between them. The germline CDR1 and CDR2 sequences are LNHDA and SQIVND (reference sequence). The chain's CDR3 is CASSIAGAYGYTF. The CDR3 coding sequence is TGTGCCAGTAGTATCGCGGGTGCCTATGGCTACACCTTC. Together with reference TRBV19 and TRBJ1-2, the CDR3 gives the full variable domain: DGGITQSPKYLFRKEGQNVTLSCEQNLNHDAMYWYRQDPGQGLRLIYYSQIVNDFQKGDIAEGYSVSREKKESFPLTVTSAQKNPTAFYLCASSIAGAYGYTFGSGTRLTVV.

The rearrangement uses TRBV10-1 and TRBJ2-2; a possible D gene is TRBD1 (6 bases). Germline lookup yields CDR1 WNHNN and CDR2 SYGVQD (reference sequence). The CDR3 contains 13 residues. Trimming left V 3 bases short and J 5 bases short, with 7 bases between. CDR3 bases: TGCGCCAGCAGTGACCAGGGGACCGGGGAGCTGTTTTTT. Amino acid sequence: CASSDQGTGELFF.

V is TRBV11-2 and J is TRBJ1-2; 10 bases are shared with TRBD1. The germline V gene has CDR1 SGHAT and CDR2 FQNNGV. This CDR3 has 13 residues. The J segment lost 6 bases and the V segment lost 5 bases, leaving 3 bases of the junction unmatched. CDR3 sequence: CASSMDRGNGYTF. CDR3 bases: TGTGCCAGCAGCATGGACAGGGGGAATGGCTACACCTTC.

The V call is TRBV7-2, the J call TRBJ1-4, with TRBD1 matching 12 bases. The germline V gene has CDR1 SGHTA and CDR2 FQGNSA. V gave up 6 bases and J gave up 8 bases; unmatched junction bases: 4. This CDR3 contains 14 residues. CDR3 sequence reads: CASRGDRGHEKLFF. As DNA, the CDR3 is TGTGCCAGCAGGGGGGACAGGGGGCACGAAAAACTGTTTTTT.

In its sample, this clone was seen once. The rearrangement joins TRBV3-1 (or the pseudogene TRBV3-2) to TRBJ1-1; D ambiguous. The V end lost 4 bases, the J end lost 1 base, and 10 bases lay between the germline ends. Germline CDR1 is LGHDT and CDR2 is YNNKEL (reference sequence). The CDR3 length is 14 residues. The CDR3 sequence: CASSPFRGNTEAFF. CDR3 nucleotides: TGTGCCAGCAGCCCTTTTCGAGGGAACACTGAAGCTTTCTTT.

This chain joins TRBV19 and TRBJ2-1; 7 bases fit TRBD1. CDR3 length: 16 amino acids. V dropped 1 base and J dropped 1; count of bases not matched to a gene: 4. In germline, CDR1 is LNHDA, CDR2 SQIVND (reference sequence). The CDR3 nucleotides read TGTGCCAGTAGTATAGCGAGCAGGGGGTCCTACAATGAGCAGTTCTTC. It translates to CASSIASRGSYNEQFF.

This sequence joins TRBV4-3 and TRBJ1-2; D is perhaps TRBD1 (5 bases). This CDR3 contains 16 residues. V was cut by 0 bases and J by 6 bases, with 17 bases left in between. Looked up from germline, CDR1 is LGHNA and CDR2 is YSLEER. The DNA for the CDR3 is TGCGCCAGCAGCCAAGAGAATCGGCAGGGCAAGGATGGCTACACCTTC. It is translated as CASSQENRQGKDGYTF.

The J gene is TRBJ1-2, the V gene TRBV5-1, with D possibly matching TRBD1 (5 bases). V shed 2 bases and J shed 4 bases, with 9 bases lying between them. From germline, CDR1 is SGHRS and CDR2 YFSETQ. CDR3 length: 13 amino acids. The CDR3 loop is CASSFQDSYGYTF. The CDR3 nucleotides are TGCGCCAGCAGCTTTCAAGACAGCTATGGCTACACCTTC.

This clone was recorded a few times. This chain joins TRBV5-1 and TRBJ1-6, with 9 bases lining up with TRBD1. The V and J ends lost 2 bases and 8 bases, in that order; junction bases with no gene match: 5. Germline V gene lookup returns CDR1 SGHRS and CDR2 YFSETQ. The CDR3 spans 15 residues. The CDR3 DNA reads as TGCGCCAGCAGCTTATACAGGGGGCGGGATTCACCCCTCCACTTT. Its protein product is CASSLYRGRDSPLHF.

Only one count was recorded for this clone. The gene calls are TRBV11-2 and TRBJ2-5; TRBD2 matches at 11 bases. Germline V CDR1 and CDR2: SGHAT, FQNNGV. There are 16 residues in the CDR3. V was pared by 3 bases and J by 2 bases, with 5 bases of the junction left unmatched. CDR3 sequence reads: CASSFTRLAGQETQYF. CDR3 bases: TGTGCCAGCAGCTTCACCCGACTAGCGGGGCAAGAGACCCAGTACTTC.

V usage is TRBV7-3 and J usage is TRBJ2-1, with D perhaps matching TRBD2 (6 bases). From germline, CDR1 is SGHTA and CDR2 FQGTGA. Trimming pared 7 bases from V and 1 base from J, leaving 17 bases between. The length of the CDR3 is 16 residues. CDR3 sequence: CASTPVGGMSYNEQFF. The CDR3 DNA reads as TGTGCCAGCACCCCCGTGGGGGGAATGTCCTACAATGAGCAGTTCTTC.

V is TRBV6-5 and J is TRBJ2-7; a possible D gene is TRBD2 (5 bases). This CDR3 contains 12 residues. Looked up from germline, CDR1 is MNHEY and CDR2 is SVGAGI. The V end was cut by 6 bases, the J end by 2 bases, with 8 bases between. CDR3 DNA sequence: TGTGCCAGCAGGGGAGACACCTACGAGCAGTACTTC. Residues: CASRGDTYEQYF.